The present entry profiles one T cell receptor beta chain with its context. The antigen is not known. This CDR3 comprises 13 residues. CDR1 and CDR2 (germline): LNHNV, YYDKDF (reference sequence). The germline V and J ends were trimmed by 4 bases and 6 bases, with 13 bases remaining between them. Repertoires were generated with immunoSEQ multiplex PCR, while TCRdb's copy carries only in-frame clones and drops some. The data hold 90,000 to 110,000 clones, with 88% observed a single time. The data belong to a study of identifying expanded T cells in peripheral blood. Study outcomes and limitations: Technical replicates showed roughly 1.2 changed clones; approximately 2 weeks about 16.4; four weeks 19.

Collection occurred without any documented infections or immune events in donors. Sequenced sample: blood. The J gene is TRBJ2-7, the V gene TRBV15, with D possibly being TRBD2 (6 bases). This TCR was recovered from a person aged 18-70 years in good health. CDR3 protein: CATSTPATSEQYF. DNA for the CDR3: TGTGCCACCAGCACGCCCGCGACTAGCGAGCAGTACTTC.